One and the same sample provided the 17 T cell receptor beta chains below, sequenced in a study of T-cell memory formation after mild COVID-19. TCRdb called the 5' RACE reads again in MiXCR, with one record for every CDR3 protein. The data hold approximately 150,000 distinct CDR3 sequences, with 13% observed a single time. The sequenced sample was PBMCs or a T cell subset sorted from them (not recorded which). The origin of the receptors is a young man who had mild COVID-19 (a few samples of this study predate the infection). Cell type and time point are not known.

The rearrangement uses TRBV20-1 and TRBJ2-2; 13 nucleotides match TRBD2. There are 14 residues in the CDR3. Germline CDR1 and CDR2: DFQATT and SNEGSKA (reference sequence). The CDR3 is CSATSGGPTGELFF. Here the CDR3 DNA reads TGCAGCGCGACTAGCGGGGGGCCCACCGGGGAGCTGTTTTTT.

This chain joins TRBV18 and TRBJ1-2; no clear D gene. Germline V CDR1 and CDR2: KGHSH, LQKENI. With 3 bases removed from V and 0 bases from J, the gap between germline ends came to 11 bases. This CDR3 has 15 amino acids. The CDR3 DNA follows: TGTGCCAGCTCACCGGGGAACAGCGCTAACTATGGCTACACCTTC. This encodes CASSPGNSANYGYTF. The variable domain in full, with the rest retrieved from reference TRBV18 and TRBJ1-2, is NAGVMQNPRHLVRRRGQEARLRCSPMKGHSHVYWYRQLPEEGLKFMVYLQKENIIDESGMPKERFSAEFPKEGPSILRIQQVVRGDSAAYFCASSPGNSANYGYTFGSGTRLTVV.

This clonotype was observed a few times. The V gene is TRBV20-1, the J gene TRBJ1-1; a possible D gene is TRBD1 (5 bases). CDR1 is DFQATT and CDR2 is SNEGSKA in the germline V gene (reference sequence). The CDR3 runs to 13 residues. V was pared by 3 bases and J by 4 bases, with 12 bases between. The chain's CDR3 is CSASPGTLTEAFF. CDR3 DNA: TGCAGTGCTAGTCCTGGGACTCTCACTGAAGCTTTCTTT.

This clonotype turned up a few times. V usage is TRBV5-1 and J usage is TRBJ1-2; 9 bases are shared with TRBD1. The length of the CDR3 is 15 residues. Trimming at V came to 0 bases and at J to 7 bases, leaving 7 bases not matched to a gene. CDR1 SGHRS and CDR2 YFSETQ come from the germline V gene. The CDR3, as DNA: TGCGCCAGCAGCTTGGCCGAGGACAGGGGATCTGGCTACACCTTC. This gives the protein CASSLAEDRGSGYTF.

This clonotype has more than one count but fewer than ten. The chain joins TRBV12-5 to TRBJ1-1, with D unclear. Per the germline V gene, CDR1 is LGHNT and CDR2 is FRNRAP. V lost 8 bases, J lost 5 bases, and 18 bases lay in between. The CDR3 has 14 amino acids. The CDR3 coding sequence is TGTGCTAGTCGTGGCGGACCCTTACGGACTGAAGCTTTCTTT. It is translated as CASRGGPLRTEAFF.

In its sample, this clonotype was seen a few times. The chain employs TRBV28 and TRBJ1-3; TRBD1 might be the D (5 bases). V was trimmed by 5 bases and J by 0 bases, leaving 8 bases between them. CDR1 is MDHEN and CDR2 is SYDVKM in the germline V gene. CDR3 length: 14 amino acids. CDR3 nucleotide sequence: TGTGCCAGCAGTAAACAGGTCTCTGGAAACACCATATATTTT. Its protein product is CASSKQVSGNTIYF.

This sequence joins TRBV7-2 and TRBJ2-5; D is perhaps TRBD2 (6 bases). Trimming left V 7 bases short and J 4 bases short, with 10 bases between. This CDR3 is built from 12 residues. CDR1 is SGHTA, CDR2 FQGNSA, per germline. The CDR3, as DNA: TGTGCCAGCACTAGGGGAGGAGAGACCCAGTACTTC. Translating it yields CASTRGGETQYF. The variable domain in full, with the rest retrieved from reference TRBV7-2 and TRBJ2-5, is GAGVSQSPSNKVTEKGKDVELRCDPISGHTALYWYRQSLGQGLEFLIYFQGNSAPDKSGLPSDRFSAERTGGSVSTLTIQRTQQEDSAVYLCASTRGGETQYFGPGTRLLVL.

This chain uses TRBV5-5 with TRBJ2-5; 7 bases are a match to TRBD1. The V gene's germline CDR1 is SGHKS and CDR2 YYEKEE (reference sequence). The J segment lost 5 bases and the V segment lost 3 bases, leaving 7 bases of the junction unmatched. CDR3 length: 14 residues. CDR3 residues: CASSSGQTLETQYF. As DNA, the CDR3 is TGTGCCAGCAGCTCGGGACAGACTTTGGAGACCCAGTACTTC.

This clonotype was picked up a small number of times. This sequence joins TRBV4-3 and TRBJ2-3; D is perhaps TRBD1 or TRBD2 (6 bases each). The CDR3 is made up of 16 amino acids. Trimming took 5 bases from V and 1 from J, leaving 16 bases between them. Germline lookup yields CDR1 LGHNA and CDR2 YSLEER. CDR3 bases: TGCGCCAGCAGCGGAGTCGGGGGCGAGGGCACAGATACGCAGTATTTT. This encodes CASSGVGGEGTDTQYF.

The V call is TRBV4-2, the J call TRBJ2-1; possibly TRBD1 or TRBD2 for D (5 bases each). Trimming took off 2 bases at V and 9 bases at J, with 17 bases between the two ends. From germline, CDR1 is LGHNA and CDR2 YNFKEQ. The CDR3 totals 15 residues. CDR3 amino acids: CASSQPGTVSFEQFF. CDR3 DNA: TGTGCCAGCAGCCAACCCGGGACGGTGAGTTTTGAGCAGTTCTTC.

This clonotype was counted only a few times. J is TRBJ1-5 and V is TRBV20-1, with a weak D call TRBD1 (6 bases). The V end was cut by 2 bases, the J end by 2 bases, with 7 bases between. The germline V gene encodes CDR1 DFQATT and CDR2 SNEGSKA (reference sequence). This CDR3 has 13 residues. The chain's CDR3 is CSARRTGNQPQHF. CDR3 bases: TGCAGTGCTAGAAGGACAGGCAATCAGCCCCAGCATTTT.

The chain links TRBV6-1 to TRBJ2-7, with D uncertain. Germline-derived CDR1 and CDR2 are MNHNS and SASEGT. This CDR3 is 14 amino acids long. V shed 4 bases and J shed 0 bases, with 10 bases lying between them. The CDR3 sequence is CASSAGRSSYEQYV. CDR3 DNA sequence: TGTGCCAGCAGTGCCGGACGGAGCTCCTACGAGCAGTACGTC.

This clonotype was observed a single time. This chain connects TRBV10-3 to TRBJ1-6; TRBD1 is a possible D gene (5 bases). The V gene's germline CDR1 is ENHRY and CDR2 SYGVKD. V was clipped by 1 base and J by 7 bases, with 11 bases between them. The CDR3 sequence is 15 residues long. The DNA for the CDR3 is TGTGCCATCAGTGAGTTTACAGGAGGAAATTCACCCCTCCACTTT. Translating it yields CAISEFTGGNSPLHF.

V and J are TRBV29-1 and TRBJ2-6, with D unresolved. CDR1 and CDR2 from the germline V gene are SQVTM and ANQGSEA. This CDR3 is 13 amino acids long. Trimming shortened V by 4 bases and J by 4 bases, and 8 bases separated the two germline ends. CDR3 sequence reads: CSVAMVGANVLTF. CDR3 nucleotide sequence: TGCAGCGTTGCCATGGTCGGGGCCAACGTCCTGACTTTC.

This clonotype was seen ten or more times. This rearrangement joins TRBV6-2 or TRBV6-3 to TRBJ2-7, with 7 bases lining up with TRBD1. With 4 bases clipped from V and 3 bases from J, the junction kept 0 bases outside the gene matches. Germline V lookup: CDR1 MNHEY, CDR2 SVGEGT. This CDR3 is built from 12 residues. CDR3 sequence reads: CASSWTGYEQYF. The CDR3 DNA follows: TGTGCCAGCAGTTGGACAGGCTACGAGCAGTACTTC.

The chain combines TRBV18 with TRBJ2-5; D uncertain. Germline V gene lookup returns CDR1 KGHSH and CDR2 LQKENI. The CDR3 has 14 residues. Trimming took off 0 bases at V and 7 bases at J, with 12 bases between the two ends. Written as DNA, the CDR3 is TGTGCCAGCTCACCACCATCCCTCCCGGGGACCCAGTACTTC. Protein: CASSPPSLPGTQYF.

Only a few counts were recorded for this clonotype. The chain employs TRBV21-1 and TRBJ1-2; the D call TRBD1 from the table was never checked on the DNA. TRBV21-1 is tagged as a pseudogene. The CDR3 extends over 16 amino acids. CDR3 region: CASSKNRDRGDYGYTF. CDR3 coding DNA: TGTGCCAGCAGCAAGAACCGGGACAGGGGAGACTATGGCTACACCTTC.